This T cell receptor (beta chain) is from a study of CXCR3-negative and CXCR3-positive naive CD8 T cells. Carrying UMI labels, the TRB cDNA libraries were prepared through 5' RACE. TCRdb reprocessed the 5' RACE reads and reports one entry per CDR3 protein, with no DNA. This table holds 4,500 to 7,000 distinct CDR3 sequences. Approximately 300,000 cells per CD8+ T cell subset were flow-sorted in triplicate. By phenotype, naive CD8+ T cells were CD45RO-CCR7+CD27+CD95-. Findings and caveats of the study: Memory CD8+ cells showed much lower diversity, while both naive subsets were comparably high. The study found CXCR3 expression partially decreased after cryopreservation and ran most assays on fresh PBMCs.

Germline CDR1 SEHNR, CDR2 FQNEAQ (reference sequence). CDR3 size: 15 residues. According to its frequency, this clonotype is medium-sized. What it binds is not known. The rearrangement links TRBV7-9 to TRBJ2-7; checking the TCRdb D call of TRBD2 is not possible without DNA. Input material: naive CXCR3- CD8+ T cells from blood. Subset of the sample: CD45RO-CCR7+CD27+CD95- naive CD8+ T cells lacking CXCR3 (TNR3-). This sequence was found in a human donor in good health. Some clones in this sample may be carry-over from other donors' samples. CDR3: CASSLARPAGNEQYF.